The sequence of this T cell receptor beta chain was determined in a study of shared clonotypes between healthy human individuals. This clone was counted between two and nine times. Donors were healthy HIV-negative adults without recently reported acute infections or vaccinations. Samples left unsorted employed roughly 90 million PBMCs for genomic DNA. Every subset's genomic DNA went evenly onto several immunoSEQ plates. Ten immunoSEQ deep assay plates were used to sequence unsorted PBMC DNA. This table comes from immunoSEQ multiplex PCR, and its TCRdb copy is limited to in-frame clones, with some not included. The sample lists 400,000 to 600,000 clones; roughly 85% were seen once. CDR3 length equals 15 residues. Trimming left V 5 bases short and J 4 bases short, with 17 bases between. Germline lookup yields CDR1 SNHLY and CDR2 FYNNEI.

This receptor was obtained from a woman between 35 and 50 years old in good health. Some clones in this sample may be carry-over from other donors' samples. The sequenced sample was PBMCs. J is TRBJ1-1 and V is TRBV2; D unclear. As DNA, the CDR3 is TGTGCCAGCAGTTTGTTACTGATCCTGGCCACTGAAGCTTTCTTT. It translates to CASSLLLILATEAFF.